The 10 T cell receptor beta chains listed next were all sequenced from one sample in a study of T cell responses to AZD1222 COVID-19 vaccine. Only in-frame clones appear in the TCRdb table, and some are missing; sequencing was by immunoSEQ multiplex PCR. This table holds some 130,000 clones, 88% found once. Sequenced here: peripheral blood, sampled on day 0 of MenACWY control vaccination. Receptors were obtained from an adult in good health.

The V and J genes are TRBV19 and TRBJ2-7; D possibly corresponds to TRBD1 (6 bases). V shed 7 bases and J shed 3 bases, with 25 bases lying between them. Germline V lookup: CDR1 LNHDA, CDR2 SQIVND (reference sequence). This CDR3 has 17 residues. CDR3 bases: TGTGCCAGTATAGACGAGAACAGGGCAGCCCACGACTACGAGCAGTACTTC. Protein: CASIDENRAAHDYEQYF.

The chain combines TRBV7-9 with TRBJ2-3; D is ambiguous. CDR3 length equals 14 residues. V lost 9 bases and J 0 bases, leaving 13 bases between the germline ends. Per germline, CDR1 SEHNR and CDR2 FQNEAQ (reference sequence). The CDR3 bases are TGTGCCAGTAATAATAAGGGTAGCACAGATACGCAGTATTTT. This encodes CASNNKGSTDTQYF.

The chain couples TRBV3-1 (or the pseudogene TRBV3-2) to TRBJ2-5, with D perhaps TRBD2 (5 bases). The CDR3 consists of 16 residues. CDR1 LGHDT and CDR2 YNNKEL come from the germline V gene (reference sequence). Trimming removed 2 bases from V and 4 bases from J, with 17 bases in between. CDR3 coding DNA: TGTGCCAGCAGCCAAACACTAGTCAGAATGGGAGAGACCCAGTACTTC. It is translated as CASSQTLVRMGETQYF.

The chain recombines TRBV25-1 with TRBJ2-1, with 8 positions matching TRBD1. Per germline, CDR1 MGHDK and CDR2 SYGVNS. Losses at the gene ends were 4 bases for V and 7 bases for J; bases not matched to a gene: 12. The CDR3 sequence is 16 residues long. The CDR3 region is CASSGVDREVYNEQFF. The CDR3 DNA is TGTGCCAGCAGTGGGGTGGACAGGGAAGTGTATAATGAGCAGTTCTTC.

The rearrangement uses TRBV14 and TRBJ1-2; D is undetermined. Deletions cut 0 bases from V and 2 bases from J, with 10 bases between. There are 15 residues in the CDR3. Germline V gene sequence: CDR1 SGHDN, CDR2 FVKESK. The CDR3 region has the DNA TGTGCCAGCAGCCAAGACGGGCCGGGGAACTATGGCTACACCTTC. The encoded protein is CASSQDGPGNYGYTF.

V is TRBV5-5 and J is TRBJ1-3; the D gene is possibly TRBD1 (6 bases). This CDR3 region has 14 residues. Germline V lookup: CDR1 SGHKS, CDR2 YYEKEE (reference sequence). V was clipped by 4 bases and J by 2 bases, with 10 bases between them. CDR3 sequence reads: CASSTPGAGNTIYF. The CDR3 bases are TGTGCCAGCAGCACCCCAGGGGCTGGAAACACCATATATTTT.

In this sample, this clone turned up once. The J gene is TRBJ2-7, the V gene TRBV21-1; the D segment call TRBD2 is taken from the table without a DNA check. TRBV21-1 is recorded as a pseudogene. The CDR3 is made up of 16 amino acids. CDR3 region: CASSKELGLAAHEQYF. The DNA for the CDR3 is TGTGCCAGCAGCAAAGAATTGGGACTAGCGGCCCACGAGCAGTACTTC.

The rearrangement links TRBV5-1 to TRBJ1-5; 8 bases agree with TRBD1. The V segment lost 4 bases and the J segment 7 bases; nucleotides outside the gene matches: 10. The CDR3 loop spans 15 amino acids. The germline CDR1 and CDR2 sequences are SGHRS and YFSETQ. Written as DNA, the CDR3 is TGCGCCAGCAGCCGTACCGGACAGGGTAAACAGCCCCAGCATTTT. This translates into CASSRTGQGKQPQHF. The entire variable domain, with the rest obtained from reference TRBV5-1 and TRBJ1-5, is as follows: KAGVTQTPRYLIKTRGQQVTLSCSPISGHRSVSWYQQTPGQGLQFLFEYFSETQRNKGNFPGRFSGRQFSNSRSEMNVSTLELGDSALYLCASSRTGQGKQPQHFGDGTRLSIL.

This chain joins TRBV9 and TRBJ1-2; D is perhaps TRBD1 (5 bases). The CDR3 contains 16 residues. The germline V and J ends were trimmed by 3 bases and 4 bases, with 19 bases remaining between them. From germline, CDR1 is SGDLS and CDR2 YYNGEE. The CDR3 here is CASSALPGTGFYGYTF. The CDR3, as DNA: TGTGCCAGCAGCGCCTTACCCGGGACCGGCTTCTATGGCTACACCTTC.

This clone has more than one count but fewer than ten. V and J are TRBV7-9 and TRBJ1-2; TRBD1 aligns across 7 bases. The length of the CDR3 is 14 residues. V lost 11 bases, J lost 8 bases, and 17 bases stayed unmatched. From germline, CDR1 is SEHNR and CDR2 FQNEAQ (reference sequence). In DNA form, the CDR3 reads TGTGCCGGGGGGAACAGGGGAAATTTTGGCGGCTACACCTTC. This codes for CAGGNRGNFGGYTF. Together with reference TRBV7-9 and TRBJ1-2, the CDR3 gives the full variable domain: DTGVSQNPRHKITKRGQNVTFRCDPISEHNRLYWYRQTLGQGPEFLTYFQNEAQLEKSRLLSDRFSAERPKGSFSTLEIQRTEQGDSAMYLCAGGNRGNFGGYTFGSGTRLTVV.